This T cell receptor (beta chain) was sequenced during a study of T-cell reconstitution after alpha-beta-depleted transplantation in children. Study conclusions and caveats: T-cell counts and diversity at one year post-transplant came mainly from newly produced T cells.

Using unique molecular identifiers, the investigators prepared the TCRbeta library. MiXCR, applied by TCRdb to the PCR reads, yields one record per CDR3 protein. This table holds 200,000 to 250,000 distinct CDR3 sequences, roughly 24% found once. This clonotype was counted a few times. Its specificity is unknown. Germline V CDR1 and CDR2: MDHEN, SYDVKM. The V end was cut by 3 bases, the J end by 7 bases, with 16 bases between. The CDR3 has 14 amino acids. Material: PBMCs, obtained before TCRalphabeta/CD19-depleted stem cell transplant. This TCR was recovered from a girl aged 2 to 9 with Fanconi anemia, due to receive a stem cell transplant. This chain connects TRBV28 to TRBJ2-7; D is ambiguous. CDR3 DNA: TGTGCCAGCAGTTTCAGCCAGAAGTTGGGGGAGCAGTACTTC. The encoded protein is CASSFSQKLGEQYF.